Ten or more counts support the clone carrying this T cell receptor beta chain. What it binds is unknown. One entry per CDR3 protein, called by TCRdb with MiXCR from the RACE reads. Here the sample spans tens of thousands of distinct CDR3 sequences, 9.5% to 15% being singletons. Time point meaning: pre-sensitization, week 0. Specified treatment: therapeutic diphenylcyclopropenone sensitization with weekly scalp DPC. Alopecia patients deemed DPC-suitable, aged 18 to 70, excluding pregnancy. Total RNA was extracted from unfractionated whole blood. These data come from a study of human T cells and chemical hapten exposure. Germline assignment: CDR1 SQVTM and CDR2 ANQGSEA. V lost 3 bases and J lost 3; bases outside the gene matches: 13. This CDR3 is built from 16 residues. Study-wide results and limits: Correlating positively with patch test score were the PT1 expanded TCR counts. Counts of TCRs above 1 in 1000 frequency stayed unchanged with DPC sensitization.

The specimen comprised whole blood, sampled in connection with sensitization to the hapten diphenylcyclopropenone (DPC). V usage is TRBV29-1 and J usage is TRBJ2-7, with 8 bases aligning to TRBD2. The sequence was collected from a woman aged 30 to 39 with alopecia areata. Some clones in this sample may be carry-over from other donors' samples. CDR3 sequence (DNA): TGCAGCGTTGAGGGCAAGCGGGAGTCTGTCGGCTACGAGCAGTACTTC. This gives the protein CSVEGKRESVGYEQYF.